Sequencing of this TCR beta chain was carried out in a study of cytomegalovirus exposure and HLA in healthy donors. Regarding the study as a whole: In a later analysis, TCR association rates varied by HLA locus: DRB1 most, HLA-C fewest.

Amplification used 60 Vbeta primers and 13 Jbeta primers. Method: immunoSEQ multiplex PCR; TCRdb's copy keeps in-frame clones and lacks some. The data contain approximately 170,000 clones, roughly 81% of them singletons. A remark on this clone: The antigen is undetermined.

Germline CDR1 reads SGHNT; CDR2 reads YYREEE (reference sequence). Trimming took 1 base from V and 8 from J; bases not matched to a gene: 6. The CDR3 is made up of 16 amino acids. Source material: PBMCs. V and J are TRBV5-4 and TRBJ2-2; TRBD2 agrees at 12 bases. The sequence came from a man between 25 and 39 years old in good health and CMV-seropositive. DNA for the CDR3: TGTGCCAGCAGCTTGTTGACTAGCGGGAGTGGTGGGGAGCTGTTTTTT. This codes for CASSLLTSGSGGELFF.